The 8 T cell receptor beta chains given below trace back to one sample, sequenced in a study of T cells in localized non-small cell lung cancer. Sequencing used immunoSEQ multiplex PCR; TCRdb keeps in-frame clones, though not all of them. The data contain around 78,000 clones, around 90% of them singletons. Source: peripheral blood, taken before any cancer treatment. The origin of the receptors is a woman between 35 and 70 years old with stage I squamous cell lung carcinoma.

The CDR3 here is CASSQDPGQNTEAFF. As DNA, the CDR3 is TGTGCCAGCAGCCAAGACCCGGGACAGAACACTGAAGCTTTCTTT. This chain joins TRBV4-2 and TRBJ1-1; possible D gene TRBD1, 6 bases. This CDR3 has 15 amino acids. Germline V lookup: CDR1 LGHNA, CDR2 YNFKEQ. V lost 0 bases, J lost 1 base, and 9 bases lay in between.

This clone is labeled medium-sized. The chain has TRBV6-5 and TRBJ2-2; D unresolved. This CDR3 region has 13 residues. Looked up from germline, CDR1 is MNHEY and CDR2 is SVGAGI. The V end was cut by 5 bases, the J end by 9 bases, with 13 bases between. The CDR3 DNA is TGTGCCAGCAGTCAAACCCCGAGGAGGGAGCTGTTTTTT. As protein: CASSQTPRRELFF.

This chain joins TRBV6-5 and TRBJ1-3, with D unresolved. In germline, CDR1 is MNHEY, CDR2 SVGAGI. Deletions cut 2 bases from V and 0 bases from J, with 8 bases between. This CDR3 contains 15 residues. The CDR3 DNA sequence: TGTGCCAGCAGTTACGTCAGTGACTCTGGAAACACCATATATTTT. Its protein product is CASSYVSDSGNTIYF.

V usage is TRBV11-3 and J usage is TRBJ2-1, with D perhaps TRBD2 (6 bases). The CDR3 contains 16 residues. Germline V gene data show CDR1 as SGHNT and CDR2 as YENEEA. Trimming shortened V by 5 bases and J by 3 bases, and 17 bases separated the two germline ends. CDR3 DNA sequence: TGTGCCAGCAGCCCCGGTAGCGGACACGGCTACAATGAGCAGTTCTTC. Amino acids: CASSPGSGHGYNEQFF.

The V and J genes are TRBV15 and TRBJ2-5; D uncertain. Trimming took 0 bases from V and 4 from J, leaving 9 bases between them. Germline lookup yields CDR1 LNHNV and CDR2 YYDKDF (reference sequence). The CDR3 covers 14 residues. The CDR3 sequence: CATSREAGAETQYF. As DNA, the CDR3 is TGTGCCACCAGCAGAGAAGCAGGAGCAGAGACCCAGTACTTC.

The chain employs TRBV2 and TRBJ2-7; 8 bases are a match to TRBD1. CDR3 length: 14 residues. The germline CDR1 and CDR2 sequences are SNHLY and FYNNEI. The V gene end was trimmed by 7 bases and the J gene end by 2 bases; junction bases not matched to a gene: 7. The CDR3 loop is CASKKDRATYEQYF. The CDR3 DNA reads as TGTGCCAGCAAGAAGGACAGGGCAACCTACGAGCAGTACTTC.

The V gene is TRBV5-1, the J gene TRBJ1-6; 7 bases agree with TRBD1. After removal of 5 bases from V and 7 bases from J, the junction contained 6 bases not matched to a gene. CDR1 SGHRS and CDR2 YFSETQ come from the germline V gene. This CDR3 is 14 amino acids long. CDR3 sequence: CASSMGQRNSPLHF. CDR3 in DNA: TGCGCCAGCAGTATGGGACAGAGAAATTCACCCCTCCACTTT.

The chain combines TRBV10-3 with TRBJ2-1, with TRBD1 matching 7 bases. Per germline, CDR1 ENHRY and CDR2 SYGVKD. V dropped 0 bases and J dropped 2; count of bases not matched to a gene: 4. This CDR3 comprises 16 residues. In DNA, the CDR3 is TGTGCCATCAGTGAGTCTCGAGGGGGCCCCTACAATGAGCAGTTCTTC. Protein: CAISESRGGPYNEQFF.